This T cell receptor (beta chain) was sequenced during a study of technical replicates of blood from a few donors (dated by TCRdb to about 2017). Turning to this clone: It has no known antigen specificity. No much larger clone exists at a distance of one base, and base qualities are not known.

The library was prepared using the immunoSEQ multiplex PCR assay. TCRdb holds this immuneACCESS table with in-frame rearrangements only. Some clones are missing; in checked studies, unresolved V genes explain under half, and the rest has no known cause. The sample has 65,000 to 90,000 clones on record, roughly 93% of them singletons. About 0.23% of the sample lies in the top ten. Germline trimming amounts to 4 bases on V and 4 bases on J, with 3 as the count of junction bases outside the gene matches. For CDR1 and CDR2, the germline V gene lists SGHRS and YFSETQ. The CDR3 goes from the cysteine to the phenylalanine over 14 residues. Here the CDR3 DNA is all that survives: 42 bases in frame from base 1.

Sequences were obtained from T cells isolated from PBMCs. In this chain, TRBV5-1 is recombined with TRBJ1-3, and 9 junction bases match TRBD1. This clonotype originated in a human donor in good health. The CDR3 protein is CASSPGTGGNTIYF. The nucleotide sequence is TGCGCCAGCAGCCCGGGGACAGGGGGAAACACCATATATTTT.